This T cell receptor (beta chain) originates from a study of human T cells and chemical hapten exposure. Study summary: Readings were taken at 6 days from patch tests that had applied 0.01% DPC to the upper back.

CDR1 is SGHRS, CDR2 YFSETQ, per germline. This CDR3 region has 14 residues. V lost 0 bases and J 0 bases, leaving 7 bases between the germline ends. This clonotype was detected only a few times. The time point here: patch test 1, 2 weeks after DPC sensitization. Treatment defined: therapeutic diphenylcyclopropenone sensitization with weekly scalp DPC. Extraction of total RNA was performed on unfractionated whole blood. TCRdb itself ran the RACE reads through MiXCR, one entry per CDR3 protein. The sample consists of approximately 52,000 distinct CDR3 sequences, 11% of them appearing once. This clonotype was obtained from a woman between 40 and 55 years old with alopecia areata. Some clones in this sample may be carry-over from other donors' samples. Specimen: whole blood, collected in connection with sensitization to the hapten diphenylcyclopropenone (DPC). This chain links TRBV5-1 with TRBJ2-7; the D is unclear. The CDR3, as DNA: TGCGCCAGCAGCTTGGAGGGTTTCTCCTACGAGCAGTACTTC. It encodes CASSLEGFSYEQYF.